The 12 T cell receptor beta chains in this list originate from one sample, sequenced in a study of PD-1 blockade in classical Hodgkin lymphoma. Each and every patient relapsed after autologous stem cell transplantation, and patients got differing brentuximab vedotin exposure. Clones were sequenced by immunoSEQ multiplex PCR, and TCRdb holds only the in-frame ones, with some missing. The sample lists about 93,000 clones, roughly 91% occurring once. The sequences come from peripheral blood mononuclear cells (PBMCs), collected before the second cycle of nivolumab. The receptor source for this set is a human donor with classical Hodgkin lymphoma.

This chain connects TRBV30 to TRBJ2-5; D is possibly TRBD2 (6 bases). This CDR3 is 11 amino acids long. Trimming pared 5 bases from V and 7 bases from J, leaving 11 bases between. Germline-derived CDR1 and CDR2 are GTSNPN and SVGIG (reference sequence). The DNA of the CDR3 is TGTGCCTGGGCGGGGCCGGGGACCCAGTACTTC. Its translation: CAWAGPGTQYF.

V is TRBV2 and J is TRBJ2-3, with 7 positions matching TRBD1. Germline V gene data show CDR1 as SNHLY and CDR2 as FYNNEI. Germline trimming cut 4 bases from V and 8 bases from J; bases unmatched to any gene: 9. This CDR3 is 14 amino acids long. CDR3: CASSGDRVGGTQYF. DNA for the CDR3: TGTGCCAGCAGTGGCGACAGGGTCGGAGGTACGCAGTATTTT.

The count of this clone is one. The chain couples TRBV30 to TRBJ1-2; D gene uncertain. The CDR3 contains 13 residues. Germline loops: CDR1 GTSNPN, CDR2 SVGIG (reference sequence). Trimming cost V 4 bases and J 5 bases, with 14 bases left between them. Here the CDR3 reads CAWKAIERYGYTF. The CDR3 region has the DNA TGTGCCTGGAAGGCCATCGAGAGGTATGGCTACACCTTC.

The sample holds one count of this clone. The rearrangement joins TRBV15 to TRBJ2-3, with 7 bases fitting TRBD2. The CDR3 sequence is 16 residues long. The V segment lost 3 bases and the J segment 10 bases; nucleotides outside the gene matches: 16. In germline, CDR1 is LNHNV, CDR2 YYDKDF (reference sequence). The CDR3 sequence is CATSSGGLVTDWSQYF. The CDR3 DNA sequence: TGTGCCACCAGCAGCGGGGGGTTGGTCACAGATTGGTCGCAGTATTTT.

This clone has just a few counts. This chain links TRBV2 with TRBJ1-4; D is ambiguous. CDR3 size: 14 residues. The germline V gene encodes CDR1 SNHLY and CDR2 FYNNEI. Trimming stripped 1 base from V and 7 bases from J, with 10 bases between. The CDR3 nucleotides are TGTGCCAGCAGTGAAGTCTTAGGAGGTGAAAAACTGTTTTTT. As protein: CASSEVLGGEKLFF.

J is TRBJ2-2 and V is TRBV12-5; 9 positions match TRBD2. With V trimmed by 1 base and J by 3 bases, 9 bases remained unmatched. CDR3 length: 18 amino acids. Germline V gene sequence: CDR1 LGHNT, CDR2 FRNRAP. In DNA, the CDR3 is TGTGCTAGTGGTTTGGGCCAGGGCGGGAGGGATCACACCGGGGAGCTGTTTTTT. This encodes CASGLGQGGRDHTGELFF. The entire variable domain, with the rest obtained from reference TRBV12-5 and TRBJ2-2, is as follows: DARVTQTPRHKVTEMGQEVTMRCQPILGHNTVFWYRQTMMQGLELLAYFRNRAPLDDSGMPKDRFSAEMPDATLATLKIQPSEPRDSAVYFCASGLGQGGRDHTGELFFGEGSRLTVL.

The chain carries TRBV10-3 and TRBJ2-1, with 11 positions matching TRBD2. CDR3 length: 14 residues. Trimming at V came to 6 bases and at J to 8 bases, leaving 6 bases not matched to a gene. In germline, CDR1 is ENHRY, CDR2 SYGVKD. The CDR3, as DNA: TGTGCCATCAGAACCGGGACTAGCGGTTATGAGCAGTTCTTC. It specifies CAIRTGTSGYEQFF.

The chain is built from TRBV2 and TRBJ2-5; the D is unclear. The CDR3 length is 13 residues. V dropped 7 bases and J dropped 4 bases, with 13 bases sitting between them. Germline values: CDR1 SNHLY, CDR2 FYNNEI. The CDR3: CASTGSERETQYF. The CDR3 DNA sequence: TGTGCCAGCACCGGGTCTGAGCGAGAGACCCAGTACTTC.

CDR3 sequence (DNA): TGTGCCATCAGAAGACAGGGGGACAATGAAAAACTGTTTTTT. Its translation: CAIRRQGDNEKLFF. V and J are TRBV10-3 and TRBJ1-4, with 9 bases aligning to TRBD1. Germline V gives CDR1 ENHRY, CDR2 SYGVKD. With V trimmed by 6 bases and J by 5 bases, 4 bases remained unmatched. This CDR3 comprises 14 residues.

The gene calls are TRBV28 and TRBJ1-2; weak D call: TRBD1 (6 bases). The CDR3 has 14 amino acids. V lost 0 bases and J lost 4, with 9 bases in between. In germline, CDR1 is MDHEN, CDR2 SYDVKM. CDR3 region: CASSLWDSRYGYTF. For the CDR3, the DNA is TGTGCCAGCAGTTTATGGGACAGCCGCTATGGCTACACCTTC.

The V call is TRBV7-2, the J call TRBJ2-2, with TRBD2 as a possible D gene (6 bases). The germline V gene has CDR1 SGHTA and CDR2 FQGNSA. The CDR3 totals 14 residues. Trimming removed 6 bases at V and 6 bases at J, with 14 bases between. DNA of the CDR3: TGTGCCAGCAGACGAACACTAGCCCCCGGGGAGCTGTTTTTT. Protein product: CASRRTLAPGELFF.

The chain combines TRBV28 with TRBJ2-7; 8 bases are shared with TRBD1. This CDR3 comprises 16 residues. CDR1 is MDHEN and CDR2 is SYDVKM in the germline V gene. With V trimmed by 6 bases and J by 9 bases, 19 bases remained unmatched. The CDR3 DNA is TGTGCCAGCAGCCGTGACAGGGGTGTGGTAGGGTGGGTGCAGTACTTC. Its protein is CASSRDRGVVGWVQYF.